Below, 3 T cell receptor beta chains from the same sample are listed, as sequenced in a study of T cells after yellow fever vaccination. MiXCR, applied by TCRdb to the 5' RACE reads, yields one record per CDR3 protein. The data show hundreds of thousands of distinct CDR3 sequences, with around 4% seen just once and around 22% held by the top ten. Sample: PBMCs, taken on the day of the yellow fever booster vaccination. The receptors here all came from a young man who received the YFV17D yellow fever vaccine.

This clonotype was seen more than once but under ten times. The chain recombines TRBV7-2 with TRBJ1-5; tentative D call: TRBD1 (5 bases). V shed 5 bases and J shed 2 bases, with 16 bases lying between them. Germline CDR1 reads SGHTA; CDR2 reads FQGNSA. The CDR3 consists of 16 residues. In DNA form, the CDR3 reads TGTGCCAGCAGCCCGGGGGGGGGTAGCGGCAATCAGCCCCAGCATTTT. It specifies CASSPGGGSGNQPQHF.

This clonotype was counted a few times. J is TRBJ2-1 and V is TRBV11-2; 12 bases line up with TRBD2. The CDR3 is 15 residues long. CDR1 is SGHAT, CDR2 FQNNGV, per germline. After removal of 5 bases from V and 6 bases from J, the junction contained 5 bases not matched to a gene. The CDR3 sequence: CASSLTSGGTNEQFF. The CDR3 coding sequence is TGTGCCAGCAGCCTTACTAGCGGGGGGACCAATGAGCAGTTCTTC.

This clonotype was seen many times. V usage is TRBV7-2 and J usage is TRBJ1-2; D is possibly TRBD1 (5 bases). This CDR3 comprises 13 residues. The germline V gene has CDR1 SGHTA and CDR2 FQGNSA. V lost 1 base to trimming and J lost 8 bases, with 11 bases between them. The CDR3 nucleotides read TGTGCCAGCAGCTTAGGAGGGGTGGGCGGCTACACCTTC. Amino acids: CASSLGGVGGYTF.